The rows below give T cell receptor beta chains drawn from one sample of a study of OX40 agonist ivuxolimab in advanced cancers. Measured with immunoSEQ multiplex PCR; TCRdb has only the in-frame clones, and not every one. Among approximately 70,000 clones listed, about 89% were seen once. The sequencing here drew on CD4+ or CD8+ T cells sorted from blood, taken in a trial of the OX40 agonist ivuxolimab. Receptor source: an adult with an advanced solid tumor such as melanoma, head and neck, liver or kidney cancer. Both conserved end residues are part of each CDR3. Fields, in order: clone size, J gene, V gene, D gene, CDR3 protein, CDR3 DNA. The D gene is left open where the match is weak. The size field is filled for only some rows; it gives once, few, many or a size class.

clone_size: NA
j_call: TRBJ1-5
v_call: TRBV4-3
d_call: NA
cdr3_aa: CASSLSWTAPDQPQHF
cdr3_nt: TGCGCCAGCAGCCTCTCGTGGACAGCCCCTGATCAGCCCCAGCATTTT

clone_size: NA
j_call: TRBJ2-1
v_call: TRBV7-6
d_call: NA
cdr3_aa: CASSLGITEQFF
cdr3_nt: TGTGCCAGCAGCTTAGGGATTACTGAGCAGTTCTTC

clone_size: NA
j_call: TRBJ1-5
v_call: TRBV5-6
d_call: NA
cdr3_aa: CASSLWAAPTLVQPQHF
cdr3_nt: TGTGCCAGCAGCTTGTGGGCAGCCCCTACCTTGGTTCAGCCCCAGCATTTT

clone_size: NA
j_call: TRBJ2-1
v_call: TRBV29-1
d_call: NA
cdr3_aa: CSVMNSSYNEQFF
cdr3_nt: TGCAGCGTTATGAATAGCTCCTACAATGAGCAGTTCTTC

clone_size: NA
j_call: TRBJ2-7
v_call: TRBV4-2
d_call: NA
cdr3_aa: CASSQEGVATGYEQYF
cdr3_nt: TGTGCCAGCAGCCAAGAAGGAGTCGCTACGGGCTACGAGCAGTACTTC

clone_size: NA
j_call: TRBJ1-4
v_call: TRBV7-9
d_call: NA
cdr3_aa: CASSLVSGPNEKLFF
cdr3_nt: TGTGCCAGCAGCTTAGTTTCCGGTCCTAATGAAAAACTGTTTTTT

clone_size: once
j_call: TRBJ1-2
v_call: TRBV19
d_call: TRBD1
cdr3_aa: CASSSGPGQGVVSYGYTF
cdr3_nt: TGTGCCAGTAGTTCGGGACCGGGACAGGGGGTAGTTAGCTATGGCTACACCTTC

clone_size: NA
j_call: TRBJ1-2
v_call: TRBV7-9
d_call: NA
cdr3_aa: CASSLEDIDYGYTF
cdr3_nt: TGTGCCAGCAGCTTAGAGGACATCGACTATGGCTACACCTTC

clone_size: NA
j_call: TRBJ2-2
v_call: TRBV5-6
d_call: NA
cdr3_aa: CASSPDYSAGELFF
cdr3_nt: TGTGCCAGCAGCCCGGACTATTCAGCCGGGGAGCTGTTTTTT

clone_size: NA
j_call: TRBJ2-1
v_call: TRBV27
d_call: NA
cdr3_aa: CASSLEQNNEQFF
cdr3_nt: TGTGCCAGCAGTTTAGAGCAAAACAATGAGCAGTTCTTC

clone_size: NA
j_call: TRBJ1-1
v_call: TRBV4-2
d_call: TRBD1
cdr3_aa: CASSQALAGGPRNTEAFF
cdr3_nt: TGTGCCAGCAGCCAAGCGCTGGCAGGGGGACCACGGAACACTGAAGCTTTCTTT

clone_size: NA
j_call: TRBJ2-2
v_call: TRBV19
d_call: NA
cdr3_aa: CASSIVGRTNTGELFF
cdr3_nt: TGTGCCAGTAGTATAGTAGGCAGGACGAACACCGGGGAGCTGTTTTTT

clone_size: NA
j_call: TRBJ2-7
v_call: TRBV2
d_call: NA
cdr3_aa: CATATRTYEQYF
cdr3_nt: TGTGCCACCGCCACTAGAACCTACGAGCAGTACTTC

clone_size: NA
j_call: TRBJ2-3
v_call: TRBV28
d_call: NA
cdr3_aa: CASGYTDTQYF
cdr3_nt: TGTGCCAGCGGGTACACAGATACGCAGTATTTT

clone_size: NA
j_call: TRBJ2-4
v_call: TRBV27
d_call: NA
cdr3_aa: CASSDGVWNIQYF
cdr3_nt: TGTGCCAGCAGTGACGGGGTTTGGAACATTCAGTACTTC

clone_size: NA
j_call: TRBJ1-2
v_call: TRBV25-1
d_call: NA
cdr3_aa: CASSPGSPGYTF
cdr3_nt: TGTGCCAGCAGTCCCGGATCGCCTGGCTACACCTTC

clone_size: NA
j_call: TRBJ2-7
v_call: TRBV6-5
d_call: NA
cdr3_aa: CASSYSGLGEQYF
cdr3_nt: TGTGCCAGCAGTTACTCTGGACTTGGCGAGCAGTACTTC

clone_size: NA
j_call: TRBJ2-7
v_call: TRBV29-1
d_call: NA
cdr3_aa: CSVDQENSYEQYF
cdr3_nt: TGCAGCGTTGATCAGGAAAACTCCTACGAGCAGTACTTC

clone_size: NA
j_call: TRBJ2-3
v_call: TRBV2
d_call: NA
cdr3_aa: CASSRDTDTQYF
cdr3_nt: TGTGCCAGCTCGCGGGACACAGATACGCAGTATTTT

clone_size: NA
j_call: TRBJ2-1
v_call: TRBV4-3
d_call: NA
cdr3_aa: CASSHLLNLAPGDEQFF
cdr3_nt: TGCGCCAGCAGCCACCTCTTAAACCTAGCTCCCGGGGATGAGCAGTTCTTC

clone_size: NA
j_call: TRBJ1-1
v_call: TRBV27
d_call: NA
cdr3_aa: CATQTGVTTEAFF
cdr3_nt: TGTGCCACCCAAACGGGGGTAACGACTGAAGCTTTCTTT

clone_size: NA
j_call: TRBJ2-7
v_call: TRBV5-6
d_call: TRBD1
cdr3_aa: CASSLGQMNEQYF
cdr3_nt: TGTGCCAGCAGCCTGGGACAGATGAACGAGCAGTACTTC

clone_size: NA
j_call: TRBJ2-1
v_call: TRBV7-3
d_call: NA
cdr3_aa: CASSLSGQTDYNEQFF
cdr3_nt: TGTGCCAGCAGCTTATCAGGCCAAACGGATTACAATGAGCAGTTCTTC

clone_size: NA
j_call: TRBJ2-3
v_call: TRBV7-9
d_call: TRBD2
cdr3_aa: CASSPTSGRDTDTQYF
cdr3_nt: TGTGCCAGCAGCCCGACTAGCGGGAGGGACACAGATACGCAGTATTTT

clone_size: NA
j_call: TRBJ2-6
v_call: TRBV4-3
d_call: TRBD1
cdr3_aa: CASSQEGTGGANVLTF
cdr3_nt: TGCGCCAGCAGCCAAGAAGGGACAGGTGGGGCCAACGTCCTGACTTTC

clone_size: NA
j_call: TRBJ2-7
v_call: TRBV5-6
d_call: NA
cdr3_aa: CASNDGWEQYF
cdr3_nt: TGTGCCAGTAACGATGGTTGGGAGCAGTACTTC

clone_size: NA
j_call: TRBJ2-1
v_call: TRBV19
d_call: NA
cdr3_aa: CASSSLGDHNEQFF
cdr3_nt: TGTGCCAGTAGCTCCCTTGGGGACCACAATGAGCAGTTCTTC

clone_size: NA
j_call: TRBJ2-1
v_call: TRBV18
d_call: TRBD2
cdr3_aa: CASSPPGLAGGVPYPGYNEQFF
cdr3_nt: TGTGCCAGCTCACCACCGGGACTAGCGGGAGGCGTACCGTACCCGGGTTACAATGAGCAGTTCTTC

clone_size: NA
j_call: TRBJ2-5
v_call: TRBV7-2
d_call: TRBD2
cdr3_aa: CASSLWVAGGETQYF
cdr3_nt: TGTGCCAGCAGCTTATGGGTAGCGGGTGGGGAGACCCAGTACTTC

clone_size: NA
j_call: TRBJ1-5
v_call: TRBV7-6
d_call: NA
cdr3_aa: CASSLAVYPNQPQHF
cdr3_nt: TGTGCCAGCAGCTTAGCTGTGTATCCCAATCAGCCCCAGCATTTT

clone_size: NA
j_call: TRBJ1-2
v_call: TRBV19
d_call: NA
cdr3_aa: CASSHGGANYGYTF
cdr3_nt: TGTGCCAGTAGTCATGGAGGGGCTAACTATGGCTACACCTTC

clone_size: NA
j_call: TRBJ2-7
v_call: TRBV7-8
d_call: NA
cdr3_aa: CASSTTTGSYEQYF
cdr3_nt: TGTGCCAGCAGCACCACGACAGGATCCTACGAGCAGTACTTC

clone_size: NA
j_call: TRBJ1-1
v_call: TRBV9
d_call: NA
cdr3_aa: CASSDVGGNTEAFF
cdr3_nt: TGTGCCAGCAGCGACGTGGGGGGGAACACTGAAGCTTTCTTT

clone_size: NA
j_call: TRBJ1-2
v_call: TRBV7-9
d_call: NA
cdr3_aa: CASSLDKGLYGYTF
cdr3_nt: TGTGCCAGCAGCTTAGATAAAGGGCTCTATGGCTACACCTTC

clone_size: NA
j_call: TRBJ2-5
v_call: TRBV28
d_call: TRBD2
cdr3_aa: CASSLTGGVETQYF
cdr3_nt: TGTGCCAGCAGTTTAACCGGGGGGGTAGAGACCCAGTACTTC

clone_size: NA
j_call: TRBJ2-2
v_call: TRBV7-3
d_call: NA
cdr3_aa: CASSPDGVRAGELFF
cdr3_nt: TGTGCCAGCAGCCCAGATGGCGTAAGGGCCGGGGAGCTGTTTTTT

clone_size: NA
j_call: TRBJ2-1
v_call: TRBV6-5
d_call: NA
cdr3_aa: CASSLGSSSYNEQFF
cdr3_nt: TGTGCCAGCAGCCTAGGATCGTCCTCCTACAATGAGCAGTTCTTC

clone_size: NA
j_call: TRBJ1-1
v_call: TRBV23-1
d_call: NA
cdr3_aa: CASSQSRRTEAFF
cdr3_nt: TGCGCCAGCAGTCAATCGAGGAGGACTGAAGCTTTCTTT

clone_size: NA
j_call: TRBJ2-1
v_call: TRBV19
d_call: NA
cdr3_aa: CASFGYNEQFF
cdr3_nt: TGTGCCAGTTTCGGATACAATGAGCAGTTCTTC

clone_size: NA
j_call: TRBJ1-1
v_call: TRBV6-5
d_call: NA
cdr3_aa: CASGVGRLNTEAFF
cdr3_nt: TGTGCCAGCGGAGTAGGACGGTTGAACACTGAAGCTTTCTTT

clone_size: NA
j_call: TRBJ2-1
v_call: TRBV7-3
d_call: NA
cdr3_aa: CASSLIDGGADEQFF
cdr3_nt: TGTGCCAGCAGCTTAATAGACGGGGGAGCCGATGAGCAGTTCTTC

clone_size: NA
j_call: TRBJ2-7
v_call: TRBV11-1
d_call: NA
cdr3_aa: CASSLAGGSYEQYF
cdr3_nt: TGTGCCAGCAGCTTAGCGGGGGGCTCCTACGAGCAGTACTTC

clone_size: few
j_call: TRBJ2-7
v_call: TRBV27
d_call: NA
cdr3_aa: CASSPGPIYEQYF
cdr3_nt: TGTGCCAGCAGCCCCGGCCCGATTTACGAGCAGTACTTC

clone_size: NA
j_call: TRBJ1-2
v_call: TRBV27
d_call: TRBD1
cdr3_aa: CASSSWAGTGFDGYTF
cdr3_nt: TGTGCCAGCAGTTCGTGGGCCGGGACAGGGTTTGATGGCTACACCTTC

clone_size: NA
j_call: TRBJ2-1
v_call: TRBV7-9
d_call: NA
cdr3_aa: CASSLAQGTYNEQFF
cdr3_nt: TGTGCCAGCAGCTTAGCGCAAGGAACCTACAATGAGCAGTTCTTC

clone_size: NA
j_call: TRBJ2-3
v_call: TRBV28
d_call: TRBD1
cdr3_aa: CASSLGQGISTDTQYF
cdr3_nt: TGTGCCAGCAGTTTGGGACAGGGGATTTCCACAGATACGCAGTATTTT

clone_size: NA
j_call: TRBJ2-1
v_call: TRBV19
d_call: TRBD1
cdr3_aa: CASSNRDSVYNEQFF
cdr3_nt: TGTGCCAGTAGTAACCGGGACAGTGTTTACAATGAGCAGTTCTTC

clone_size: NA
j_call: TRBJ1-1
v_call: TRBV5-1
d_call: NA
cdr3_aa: CASSLAGLQGTEAFF
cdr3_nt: TGCGCCAGCAGCTTGGCAGGGCTCCAGGGGACTGAAGCTTTCTTT

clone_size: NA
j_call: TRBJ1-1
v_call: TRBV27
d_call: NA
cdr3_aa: CASSFGRWTRDTEAFF
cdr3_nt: TGTGCCAGCAGTTTTGGCAGGTGGACGAGGGACACTGAAGCTTTCTTT

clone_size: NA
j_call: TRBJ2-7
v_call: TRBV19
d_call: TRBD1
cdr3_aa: CASSRTGYEQYF
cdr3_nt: TGTGCCAGTAGCAGGACAGGGTACGAGCAGTACTTC

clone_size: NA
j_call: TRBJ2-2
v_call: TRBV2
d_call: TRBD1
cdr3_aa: CASTTGTGYTGELFF
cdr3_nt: TGTGCCAGCACCACGGGGACAGGGTACACCGGGGAGCTGTTTTTT

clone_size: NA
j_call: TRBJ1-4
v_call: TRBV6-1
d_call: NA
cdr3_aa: CASSEEGVWGDEKLFF
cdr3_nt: TGTGCCAGCAGTGAAGAGGGGGTATGGGGGGATGAAAAACTGTTTTTT

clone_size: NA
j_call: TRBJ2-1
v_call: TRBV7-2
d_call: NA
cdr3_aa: CASSSIGQGNEQFF
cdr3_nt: TGTGCCAGCAGCTCTATCGGTCAGGGTAATGAGCAGTTCTTC

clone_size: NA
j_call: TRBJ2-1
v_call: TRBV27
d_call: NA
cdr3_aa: CASSLSGDSTYNEQFF
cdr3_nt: TGTGCCAGCAGTTTATCTGGGGATAGCACCTACAATGAGCAGTTCTTC

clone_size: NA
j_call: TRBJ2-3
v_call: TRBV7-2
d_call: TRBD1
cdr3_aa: CASSSLTGEVADTQYF
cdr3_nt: TGTGCCAGCAGCTCTCTGACAGGGGAGGTTGCAGATACGCAGTATTTT

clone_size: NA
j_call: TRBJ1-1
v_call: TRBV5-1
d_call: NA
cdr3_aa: CASSLEFFENTEAFF
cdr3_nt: TGCGCCAGCAGCTTGGAGTTTTTTGAGAACACTGAAGCTTTCTTT

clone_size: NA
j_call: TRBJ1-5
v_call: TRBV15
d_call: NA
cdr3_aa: CATSRGFRERVGDQPQHF
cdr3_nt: TGTGCCACCAGCAGAGGGTTTCGGGAAAGGGTTGGCGATCAGCCCCAGCATTTT

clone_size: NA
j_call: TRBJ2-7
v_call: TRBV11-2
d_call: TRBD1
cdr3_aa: CASSGTGEAPYEQYF
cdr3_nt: TGTGCCAGCAGCGGGACAGGCGAGGCCCCCTACGAGCAGTACTTC

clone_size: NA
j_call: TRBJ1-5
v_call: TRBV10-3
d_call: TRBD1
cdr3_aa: CAISEPGTDSNQPQHF
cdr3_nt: TGTGCCATCAGTGAGCCCGGGACAGATAGCAATCAGCCCCAGCATTTT